Below are 7 T cell receptor beta chains sequenced from a single sample in a study of blood T cell repertoires in COVID-19. Data came from immunoSEQ multiplex PCR; TCRdb stores just in-frame clones and leaves some out. Here the sample spans fewer than 250,000 clones, roughly four fifths being singletons. Sequenced input: PBMCs or T cells enriched from blood (not recorded which). These receptors originate from a man aged 55 to 69 who had recovered from COVID-19.

The rearrangement uses TRBV6-1 and TRBJ2-1, with 8 nucleotides matching TRBD1. The germline V gene has CDR1 MNHNS and CDR2 SASEGT. Trimming cost V 3 bases and J 10 bases; bases outside gene matches: 11. The CDR3 extends over 15 amino acids. Written as DNA, the CDR3 is TGTGCCAGCAGTGAGCTGACAGGGGCGGCAGGGGAGCAGTTCTTC. It is translated as CASSELTGAAGEQFF.

DNA of the CDR3: TGTGCCAGCAGCCCGGCGGGGAATTCACCCCTCCACTTT. Its translation: CASSPAGNSPLHF. The V call is TRBV7-9, the J call TRBJ1-6; no firm D call. Germline V gene data show CDR1 as SEHNR and CDR2 as FQNEAQ (reference sequence). Trimming cost V 5 bases and J 7 bases, with 9 bases left between them. The CDR3 covers 13 residues.

The chain combines TRBV6-2 or TRBV6-3 with TRBJ1-1; 8 bases align to TRBD1. The CDR3 contains 15 residues. Germline V lookup: CDR1 MNHEY, CDR2 SVGEGT. The junction had 12 bases not matched to a gene; V was cut back by 5 bases and J by 7 bases. CDR3 residues: CASSKMDRAPGEAFF. DNA for the CDR3: TGTGCCAGCAGTAAGATGGACAGGGCCCCTGGTGAAGCTTTCTTT.

The V call is TRBV6-5, the J call TRBJ1-5; no firm D call. V was shortened by 8 bases and J by 6 bases, with 14 bases between the two germline ends. The length of the CDR3 is 13 residues. Germline CDR1 reads MNHEY; CDR2 reads SVGAGI. The CDR3: CASAKRGGQPQHF. The CDR3 bases are TGTGCCAGCGCAAAGCGGGGAGGTCAGCCCCAGCATTTT.

The chain joins TRBV2 to TRBJ2-5; 8 bases align to TRBD1. CDR1 and CDR2 (germline): SNHLY, FYNNEI. This CDR3 spans 15 amino acids. Losses at the gene ends were 5 bases for V and 2 bases for J; bases not matched to a gene: 7. Here the CDR3 DNA reads TGTGCCAGCAGTAAGGACAGGGTAGGGCAAGAGACCCAGTACTTC. Translating it yields CASSKDRVGQETQYF.

The chain couples TRBV9 to TRBJ1-4; D gene unclear. Germline-derived CDR1 and CDR2 are SGDLS and YYNGEE. The CDR3 is 15 amino acids. The V end was cut by 0 bases, the J end by 3 bases, with 9 bases between. CDR3 DNA: TGTGCCAGCAGCGTAGGTCCAGGCTCTAATGAAAAACTGTTTTTT. Translation: CASSVGPGSNEKLFF.

Regarding this clone: Additional DNA sequences in this sample encode the identical CDR3. This rearrangement joins TRBV29-1 to TRBJ1-1; TRBD1 agrees at 7 bases. The germline V gene encodes CDR1 SQVTM and CDR2 ANQGSEA. V was pared by 7 bases and J by 5 bases, with 4 bases of the junction left unmatched. This CDR3 is built from 11 residues. CDR3 sequence (DNA): TGCAGCGGCTACAGGGGTACTGAAGCTTTCTTT. It codes for CSGYRGTEAFF. Supplemented by reference TRBV29-1 and TRBJ1-1, the full variable domain reads SAVISQKPSRDICQRGTSLTIQCQVDSQVTMMFWYRQQPGQSLTLIATANQGSEATYESGFVIDKFPISRPNLTFSTLTVSNMSPEDSSIYLCSGYRGTEAFFGQGTRLTVV.